The 5 T cell receptor beta chains below were found in one sample sequenced in a study of CD8 T cells in Susac syndrome (dated by TCRdb to between 2017 and 2020). The library was produced with the immunoSEQ multiplex PCR assay. RNA was extracted with the RNeasy kit and roughly 0.5 to 1 ug was reverse transcribed using random hexamers. Using fastp at Q25 and MiXCR, TCRdb reprocessed the public reads and kept productive beta chains. Rows with one shared CDR3 protein collapse into an entry with the most common genes and DNA. The sample data list a few hundred thousand distinct CDR3 sequences, and just under 95% of these were observed just once. Approximately 0.08% of the sample is held by the ten biggest clonotypes. Input material: CD4+ T cells from PBMCs. The receptors come from a human donor with multiple sclerosis.

This clonotype was observed a handful of times. This chain connects TRBV4-1 to TRBJ2-3; D ambiguous. CDR3 length equals 16 residues. CDR1 and CDR2 (germline): MGHRA, YSYEKL. The V and J ends lost 1 base and 0 bases respectively, with 11 bases between them. The CDR3 nucleotides read TGCGCCAGCAGCCAAGTTAATCTGGTGAGCACAGATACGCAGTATTTT. This codes for CASSQVNLVSTDTQYF.

The rearrangement joins TRBV29-1 to TRBJ2-7; 9 bases fit TRBD1. The CDR3 totals 15 residues. Germline V gene sequence: CDR1 SQVTM, CDR2 ANQGSEA. J lost 0 bases, V lost 7 bases, and 10 bases had no gene match. CDR3: CSAGGQGGDSYEQYF. The CDR3 DNA follows: TGCAGCGCTGGGGGACAGGGAGGGGACTCCTACGAGCAGTACTTC.

The chain has TRBV18 and TRBJ1-2, with D uncertain. The V end lost 2 bases, the J end lost 2 bases, and 12 bases lay between the germline ends. Germline V CDR1 and CDR2: KGHSH, LQKENI. The CDR3 covers 15 residues. As DNA, the CDR3 is TGTGCCAGCTCACCATCGGGAAGGCCAAACTATGGCTACACCTTC. The encoded protein is CASSPSGRPNYGYTF.

The rearrangement links TRBV27 to TRBJ1-4, with 8 bases aligning to TRBD1. The V gene end was trimmed by 1 base and the J gene end by 3 bases; junction bases not matched to a gene: 1. Germline V lookup: CDR1 MNHEY, CDR2 SMNVEV (reference sequence). This CDR3 has 15 amino acids. The CDR3 DNA reads as TGTGCCAGCAGTTTATGGGGACAGGCTAATGAAAAACTGTTTTTT. Amino acid sequence: CASSLWGQANEKLFF.

The chain recombines TRBV30 with TRBJ1-1; TRBD1 is a possible D gene (5 bases). The CDR3 loop spans 13 amino acids. V was clipped by 5 bases and J by 4 bases, with 14 bases between them. Per germline, CDR1 GTSNPN and CDR2 SVGIG (reference sequence). The CDR3 DNA is TGTGCCTGGGCCGGGACCTCAGGCACTGAAGCTTTCTTT. Translated: CAWAGTSGTEAFF. Based on the CDR3 plus reference TRBV30 and TRBJ1-1, the full variable domain is SQTIHQWPATLVQPVGSPLSLECTVEGTSNPNLYWYRQAAGRGLQLLFYSVGIGQISSEVPQNLSASRPQDRQFILSSKKLLLSDSGFYLCAWAGTSGTEAFFGQGTRLTVV.